This T cell receptor beta chain comes out of a study of T cell responses to AZD1222 COVID-19 vaccine. The study's findings and limits: CD4 TCRs associated with vaccination spanned spike, dominating at 160-218 and 743-854. Repertoires were obtained only post-peak T cell response. Unmutated variant regions reportedly attract nearly half of all spike-specific TCRs. Seropositive AZD1222 recipients at baseline numbered only 5 or 6.

V dropped 8 bases and J dropped 5 bases, with 15 bases sitting between them. This CDR3 spans 13 amino acids. CDR1 LGHNA and CDR2 YSLEER come from the germline V gene. Method: immunoSEQ multiplex PCR; TCRdb's copy keeps in-frame clones and lacks some. The table lists under 200,000 clones, almost 95% of them singletons. A remark on this clone: What it binds is unknown.

Sequenced here: peripheral blood, sampled on day 0 of AZD1222 vaccination. The clonotype comes from an adult in good health. This chain uses TRBV4-3 with TRBJ1-1; the D is unclear. The CDR3 DNA reads TGCGCCAGCTCCAAGGGCGTTCGGACTGAAGCTTTCTTT. Amino acid sequence: CASSKGVRTEAFF.